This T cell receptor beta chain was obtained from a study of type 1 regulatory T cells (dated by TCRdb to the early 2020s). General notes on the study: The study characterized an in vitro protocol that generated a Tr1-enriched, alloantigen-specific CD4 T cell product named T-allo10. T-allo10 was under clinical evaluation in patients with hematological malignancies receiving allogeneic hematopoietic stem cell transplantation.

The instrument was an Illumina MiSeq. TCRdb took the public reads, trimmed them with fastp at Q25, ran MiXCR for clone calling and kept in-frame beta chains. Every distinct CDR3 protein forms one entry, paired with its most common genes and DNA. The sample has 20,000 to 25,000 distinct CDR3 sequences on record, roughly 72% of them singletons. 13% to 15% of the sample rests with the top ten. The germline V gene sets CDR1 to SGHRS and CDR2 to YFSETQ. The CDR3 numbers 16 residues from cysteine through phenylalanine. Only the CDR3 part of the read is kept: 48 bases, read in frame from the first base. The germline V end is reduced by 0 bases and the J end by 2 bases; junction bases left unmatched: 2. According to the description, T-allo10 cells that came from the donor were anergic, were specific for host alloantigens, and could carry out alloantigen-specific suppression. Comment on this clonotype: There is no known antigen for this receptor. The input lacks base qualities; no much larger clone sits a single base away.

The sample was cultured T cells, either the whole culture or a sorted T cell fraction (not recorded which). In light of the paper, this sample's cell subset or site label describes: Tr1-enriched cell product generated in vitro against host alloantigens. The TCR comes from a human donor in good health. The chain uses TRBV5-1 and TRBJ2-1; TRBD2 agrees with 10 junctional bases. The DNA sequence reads TGCGCCAGCAGCTTGGATGGGACTAGCGCCTACAATGAGCAGTTCTTC. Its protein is CASSLDGTSAYNEQFF. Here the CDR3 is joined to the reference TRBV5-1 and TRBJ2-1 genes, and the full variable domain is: KAGVTQTPRYLIKTRGQQVTLSCSPISGHRSVSWYQQTPGQGLQFLFEYFSETQRNKGNFPGRFSGRQFSNSRSEMNVSTLELGDSALYLCASSLDGTSAYNEQFFGPGTRLTVL.